This passage covers 21 T cell receptor beta chains from one sample sequenced in a study of human T cells and chemical hapten exposure. Documented time point: pre-sensitization, week 0. Regarding treatment: therapeutic diphenylcyclopropenone sensitization with weekly scalp DPC. From the RACE reads, TCRdb called clonotypes with MiXCR, one entry per CDR3 protein. The sample lists 180,000 or so distinct CDR3 sequences, 25% to 35% occurring once. This sample comprised whole blood, obtained in connection with sensitization to the hapten diphenylcyclopropenone (DPC). The receptors here all came from a woman in her twenties or thirties with alopecia areata. Some clones in this sample may be carry-over from other donors' samples.

The chain has TRBV29-1 and TRBJ2-3; D is unclear. This CDR3 contains 12 residues. The germline CDR1 and CDR2 sequences are SQVTM and ANQGSEA. Trimming pared 5 bases from V and 2 bases from J, leaving 8 bases between. The CDR3 nucleotides read TGCAGCGTTCTATGGGTCACAGATACGCAGTATTTT. It encodes CSVLWVTDTQYF.

The chain carries TRBV28 and TRBJ2-7; no firm D call. The germline V and J ends were trimmed by 8 bases and 3 bases, with 20 bases remaining between them. CDR3 length: 15 residues. Per germline, CDR1 MDHEN and CDR2 SYDVKM. CDR3 protein: CASEKWMGSGYEQYF. The CDR3 nucleotides read TGTGCCAGCGAGAAATGGATGGGATCAGGCTACGAGCAGTACTTC.

The chain uses TRBV28 and TRBJ2-3, with 7 nucleotides matching TRBD1. The CDR3 has 15 residues. Germline assignment: CDR1 MDHEN and CDR2 SYDVKM. The V gene end was trimmed by 5 bases and the J gene end by 1 base; junction bases not matched to a gene: 6. The CDR3 DNA sequence: TGTGCCAGCAGTGTCCCCGGACAGGGCACAGATACGCAGTATTTT. Translation: CASSVPGQGTDTQYF.

The rearrangement links TRBV6-2 or TRBV6-3 to TRBJ1-5, with D perhaps matching TRBD1 (5 bases). The CDR3 consists of 17 residues. Trimming took 2 bases from V and 0 from J, leaving 14 bases between them. Per germline, CDR1 MNHEY and CDR2 SVGEGT. In nucleotides, the CDR3 is TGTGCCAGCAGTTACGGCAGGGTCGCAGGTAGCAATCAGCCCCAGCATTTT. Translating gives CASSYGRVAGSNQPQHF.

The sample holds a few counts of this clonotype. V usage is TRBV28 and J usage is TRBJ2-4, with D unresolved. The CDR3 spans 13 residues. V was clipped by 2 bases and J by 1 base, with 3 bases between them. CDR1 and CDR2 from the germline V gene are MDHEN and SYDVKM. In nucleotides, the CDR3 is TGTGCCAGCAGTTTAGGTGCCAAAAACATTCAGTACTTC. Translated, it gives CASSLGAKNIQYF.

In this sample, this clonotype turned up a few times. This chain links TRBV28 with TRBJ2-7; possibly TRBD1 for D (6 bases). This CDR3 comprises 11 residues. V lost 6 bases and J lost 7, with 10 bases in between. Per germline, CDR1 MDHEN and CDR2 SYDVKM. The CDR3 here is CASSPDREQYF. In nucleotides, the CDR3 is TGTGCCAGCAGCCCCGACAGGGAGCAGTACTTC.

This clonotype has more than one count but fewer than ten. V usage is TRBV15 and J usage is TRBJ2-1; D remains unclear. The CDR3 has 15 residues. Trimming cost V 3 bases and J 3 bases, with 12 bases left between them. The germline V gene has CDR1 LNHNV and CDR2 YYDKDF (reference sequence). CDR3 sequence (DNA): TGTGCCACCAGCAGCGGCTATGATAACTACAATGAGCAGTTCTTC. Residues: CATSSGYDNYNEQFF.

The chain has TRBV11-2 and TRBJ2-7; TRBD2 agrees at 7 bases. Per the germline V gene, CDR1 is SGHAT and CDR2 is FQNNGV. V lost 0 bases to trimming and J lost 3 bases; unmatched junction nucleotides: 8. The CDR3 runs to 16 residues. The CDR3: CASSLDWLASGYEQYF. The CDR3 region has the DNA TGTGCCAGCAGCTTAGATTGGCTGGCTAGCGGCTACGAGCAGTACTTC. Complete variable domain (other parts from reference TRBV11-2 and TRBJ2-7): EAGVAQSPRYKIIEKRQSVAFWCNPISGHATLYWYQQILGQGPKLLIQFQNNGVVDDSQLPKDRFSAERLKGVDSTLKIQPAKLEDSAVYLCASSLDWLASGYEQYFGPGTRLTVT.

Ten or more counts support this clonotype. This sequence joins TRBV29-1 and TRBJ1-1; possible D gene TRBD1, 5 bases. Germline V gene data show CDR1 as SQVTM and CDR2 as ANQGSEA. This CDR3 region has 10 residues. V lost 7 bases, J lost 5 bases, and 8 bases lay in between. The CDR3 loop reads CSGDGTEAFF. In nucleotides, the CDR3 is TGCAGCGGGGACGGAACTGAAGCTTTCTTT.

This clonotype was seen a single time. The chain uses TRBV5-4 and TRBJ1-1; D gene unclear. Trimming stripped 4 bases from V and 4 bases from J, with 14 bases between. This CDR3 is 14 amino acids long. Germline assignment: CDR1 SGHNT and CDR2 YYREEE (reference sequence). The DNA for the CDR3 is TGTGCCAGCAGCGCGGGCGACAAGCCCACTGAAGCTTTCTTT. Its translation: CASSAGDKPTEAFF.

The genes are TRBV5-4 and TRBJ2-1; TRBD2 agrees at 9 bases. CDR3 length: 17 residues. V shed 2 bases, J shed 6 bases, and the junction held 12 bases outside the gene matches. Germline V CDR1 and CDR2: SGHNT, YYREEE (reference sequence). For the CDR3, the DNA is TGTGCCAGCAGCTTTGGCCGTGGGCGGGGGGGCTTCAATGAGCAGTTCTTC. This codes for CASSFGRGRGGFNEQFF.

J is TRBJ1-1 and V is TRBV28, with a weak D call TRBD1 (6 bases). V was clipped by 2 bases and J by 1 base, with 11 bases between them. Looked up from germline, CDR1 is MDHEN and CDR2 is SYDVKM. CDR3 length: 15 amino acids. CDR3 DNA: TGTGCCAGCAGTTTACGACAGGTTACGAACACTGAAGCTTTCTTT. Its protein product is CASSLRQVTNTEAFF.

The chain carries TRBV29-1 and TRBJ2-7, with 8 positions matching TRBD1. CDR3 length: 12 residues. Germline lookup yields CDR1 SQVTM and CDR2 ANQGSEA. The V segment lost 3 bases and the J segment 2 bases; nucleotides outside the gene matches: 0. The DNA of the CDR3 is TGCAGCGTTGAGGACAGGGCCTACGAGCAGTACTTC. This gives the protein CSVEDRAYEQYF.

In its sample, this clonotype was seen many times. This chain connects TRBV6-1 to TRBJ2-5; 13 bases agree with TRBD2. The junction had 12 bases not matched to a gene; V was cut back by 3 bases and J by 2 bases. Per the germline V gene, CDR1 is MNHNS and CDR2 is SASEGT. The CDR3 has 19 amino acids. The CDR3 is CASSEVVTSGGFRQETQYF. The CDR3 DNA reads as TGTGCCAGCAGTGAGGTTGTGACTAGCGGGGGGTTTCGGCAAGAGACCCAGTACTTC.

The DNA of the CDR3 is TGTGCCAGCAGTCCCCCGGCTGGCTGGGGGTTTCAGCCCCAGCATTTT. This gives the protein CASSPPAGWGFQPQHF. The chain has TRBV28 and TRBJ1-5; a weak D match, TRBD1 (5 bases). Trimming cost V 5 bases and J 6 bases, with 20 bases left between them. Germline loops: CDR1 MDHEN, CDR2 SYDVKM. The CDR3 is 16 residues long.

This rearrangement joins TRBV12-3 or TRBV12-4 to TRBJ2-3, with 12 positions matching TRBD2. This CDR3 is 15 amino acids long. J gave up 4 bases and V 3 bases, and 2 bases lay outside the gene matches. The CDR3 spells CASSFLAGGPDTQYF. As DNA, the CDR3 is TGTGCCAGCAGTTTTCTAGCGGGGGGGCCAGATACGCAGTATTTT.

This clonotype was found a few times. The CDR3 nucleotides read TGTGCCAGCAGCTCGACCGGGACAGGGTCGGCCACCGGGGAGCTGTTTTTT. It specifies CASSSTGTGSATGELFF. V gene TRBV7-2 combines with J gene TRBJ2-2; 9 bases match TRBD1. Germline lookup yields CDR1 SGHTA and CDR2 FQGNSA. There are 17 residues in the CDR3. J was trimmed by 4 bases and V by 4 bases; bases with no gene match: 10.

Only a few counts were recorded for this clonotype. The genes are TRBV29-1 and TRBJ2-7; D is tentatively TRBD1 or TRBD2 (5 bases each). Germline CDR1 and CDR2: SQVTM and ANQGSEA. This CDR3 has 15 residues. Deletions cut 4 bases from V and 4 bases from J, with 20 bases between. The CDR3, as DNA: TGCAGCGTTGCTGGGGGAACCGGCCACCTTTACGAGCAGTACTTC. This translates into CSVAGGTGHLYEQYF.

The chain is built from TRBV11-3 and TRBJ2-1; TRBD2 aligns across 13 bases. Germline V gene lookup returns CDR1 SGHNT and CDR2 YENEEA. The CDR3 contains 18 residues. With 0 bases clipped from V and 9 bases from J, the junction kept 11 bases outside the gene matches. CDR3 nucleotides: TGTGCCAGCAGCTTAGATCAAGGGGGGACTAGCGGGGCCCCTGAGCAGTTCTTC. Its protein is CASSLDQGGTSGAPEQFF.

V usage is TRBV28 and J usage is TRBJ1-6, with no clear D. The CDR3 is made up of 13 amino acids. The germline gives CDR1 MDHEN, CDR2 SYDVKM. Trimming took off 8 bases at V and 7 bases at J, with 12 bases between the two ends. CDR3 coding DNA: TGTGCCAGCGGCCTCGGGCCAAATTCACCCCTCCACTTT. Its translation: CASGLGPNSPLHF.

The chain couples TRBV20-1 to TRBJ2-5; possibly TRBD1 for D (5 bases). Germline V gene lookup returns CDR1 DFQATT and CDR2 SNEGSKA (reference sequence). V was trimmed by 4 bases and J by 2 bases, leaving 8 bases between them. The CDR3 consists of 12 residues. CDR3 residues: CSAKGQQETQYF. CDR3 in DNA: TGCAGTGCTAAAGGACAACAAGAGACCCAGTACTTC.